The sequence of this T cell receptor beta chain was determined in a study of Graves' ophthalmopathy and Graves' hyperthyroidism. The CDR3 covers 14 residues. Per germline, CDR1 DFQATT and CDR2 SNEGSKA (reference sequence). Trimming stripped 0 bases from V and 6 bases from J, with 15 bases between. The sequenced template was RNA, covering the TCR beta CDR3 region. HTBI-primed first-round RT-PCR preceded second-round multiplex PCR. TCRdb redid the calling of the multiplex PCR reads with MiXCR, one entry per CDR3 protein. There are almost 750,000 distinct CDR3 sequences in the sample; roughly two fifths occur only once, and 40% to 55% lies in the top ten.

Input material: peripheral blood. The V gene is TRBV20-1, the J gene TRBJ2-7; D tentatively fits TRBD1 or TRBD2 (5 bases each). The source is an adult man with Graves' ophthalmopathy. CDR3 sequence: CSAREKMRGLEQYF. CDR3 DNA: TGCAGTGCTAGAGAAAAAATGAGGGGCCTCGAGCAGTACTTC.